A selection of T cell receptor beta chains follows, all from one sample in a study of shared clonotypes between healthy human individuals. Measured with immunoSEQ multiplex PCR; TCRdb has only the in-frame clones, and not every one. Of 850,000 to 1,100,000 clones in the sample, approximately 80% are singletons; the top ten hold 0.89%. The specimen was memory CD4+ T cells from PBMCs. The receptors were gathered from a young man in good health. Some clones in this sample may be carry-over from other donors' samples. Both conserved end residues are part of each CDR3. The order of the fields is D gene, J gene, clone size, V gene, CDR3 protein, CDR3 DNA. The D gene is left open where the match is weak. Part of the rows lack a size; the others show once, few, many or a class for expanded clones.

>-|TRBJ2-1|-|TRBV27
CASSLVSVGTFSYNEQFF
TGTGCCAGCAGTTTAGTGTCTGTGGGGACTTTCTCCTACAATGAGCAGTTCTTC
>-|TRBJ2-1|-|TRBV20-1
CSATRNEQFF
TGCAGTGCTACTAGAAACGAGCAGTTCTTC
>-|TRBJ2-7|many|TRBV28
CASSWTYEQYF
TGTGCCAGCAGTTGGACCTACGAGCAGTACTTC
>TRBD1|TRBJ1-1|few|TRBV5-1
CASSLQGGTEAFF
TGCGCCAGCAGCTTACAGGGGGGCACTGAAGCTTTCTTT
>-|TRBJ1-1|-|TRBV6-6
CASTTGGRPEAFF
TGTGCCAGCACTACGGGAGGGAGGCCTGAAGCTTTCTTT
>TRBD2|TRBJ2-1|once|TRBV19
CASSVRAGASYNEQFF
TGTGCCAGTAGTGTAAGAGCGGGGGCCTCCTACAATGAGCAGTTCTTC
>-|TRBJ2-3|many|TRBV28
CASSLRADTQYF
TGTGCCAGCAGTTTGCGCGCAGATACGCAGTATTTT
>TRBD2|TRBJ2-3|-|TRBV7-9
CASSYATSRERDTQYF
TGTGCCAGCAGCTATGCGACTAGCCGGGAGCGGGATACGCAGTATTTT
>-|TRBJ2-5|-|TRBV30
CAGGRRETQYF
TGTGCCGGCGGACGGAGGGAGACCCAGTACTTC
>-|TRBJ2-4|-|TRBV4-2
CASSQDRTASQYIQYF
TGTGCCAGCAGCCAAGATAGAACAGCATCCCAATACATTCAGTACTTC
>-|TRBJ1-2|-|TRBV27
CASREGWGSGYTF
TGTGCCAGCAGAGAAGGTTGGGGTTCTGGCTACACCTTC
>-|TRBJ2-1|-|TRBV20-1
CSAWFGNEQFF
TGCAGTGCTTGGTTTGGCAATGAGCAGTTCTTC
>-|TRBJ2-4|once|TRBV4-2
CASSQEGGAKNIQYF
TGTGCCAGCAGCCAAGAGGGCGGAGCCAAAAACATTCAGTACTTC
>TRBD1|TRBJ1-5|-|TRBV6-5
CASSLQGDQPQHF
TGTGCCAGCAGTCTACAGGGGGATCAGCCCCAGCATTTT
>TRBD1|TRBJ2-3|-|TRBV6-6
CASSSGGGRGDTQYF
TGTGCCAGCAGTTCAGGGGGCGGACGGGGAGATACGCAGTATTTT
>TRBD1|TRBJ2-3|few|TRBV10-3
CAISAGQGDTDTQYF
TGTGCCATCAGCGCCGGACAGGGAGACACAGATACGCAGTATTTT
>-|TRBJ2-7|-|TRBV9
CASSPRSSYEQYF
TGTGCCAGCAGCCCACGGAGTAGCTACGAGCAGTACTTC
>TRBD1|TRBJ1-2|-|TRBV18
CASSPTGQGGGYTF
TGTGCCAGCTCACCAACGGGACAGGGAGGAGGCTACACCTTC
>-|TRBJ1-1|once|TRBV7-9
CASSDYNTLEAFF
TGTGCCAGCAGTGATTATAACACGCTTGAAGCTTTCTTT
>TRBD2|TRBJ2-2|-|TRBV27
CASSDRLAGFANTGELFF
TGTGCCAGCAGTGATCGACTAGCGGGCTTCGCGAACACCGGGGAGCTGTTTTTT
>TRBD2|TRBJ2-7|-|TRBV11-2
CASSSHTSSGGLYEQYF
TGTGCCAGCAGCTCACACACCTCTAGCGGGGGTCTCTACGAGCAGTACTTC
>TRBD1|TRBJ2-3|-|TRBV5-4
CASSPDSSGGKYF
TGTGCCAGCAGCCCCGACAGTTCAGGGGGCAAGTATTTT
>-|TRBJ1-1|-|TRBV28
CDPGAHGDRTDNMNTEAFF
TGTGACCCCGGGGCTCATGGCGACCGAACGGATAATATGAACACTGAAGCTTTCTTT
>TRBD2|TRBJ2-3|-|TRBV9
CASSVLAGVTDTQYF
TGTGCCAGCAGCGTACTAGCGGGAGTCACAGATACGCAGTATTTT
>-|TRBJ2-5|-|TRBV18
CASSPPSQETQYF
TGTGCCAGCTCACCTCCTAGCCAAGAGACCCAGTACTTC
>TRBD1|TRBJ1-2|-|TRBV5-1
CASSSETGGYGYTF
TGCGCCAGCAGCTCGGAGACAGGGGGCTATGGCTACACCTTC
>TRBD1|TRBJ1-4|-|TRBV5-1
CASSFGQGREKLFF
TGCGCCAGCAGTTTCGGACAGGGGCGGGAAAAACTGTTTTTT